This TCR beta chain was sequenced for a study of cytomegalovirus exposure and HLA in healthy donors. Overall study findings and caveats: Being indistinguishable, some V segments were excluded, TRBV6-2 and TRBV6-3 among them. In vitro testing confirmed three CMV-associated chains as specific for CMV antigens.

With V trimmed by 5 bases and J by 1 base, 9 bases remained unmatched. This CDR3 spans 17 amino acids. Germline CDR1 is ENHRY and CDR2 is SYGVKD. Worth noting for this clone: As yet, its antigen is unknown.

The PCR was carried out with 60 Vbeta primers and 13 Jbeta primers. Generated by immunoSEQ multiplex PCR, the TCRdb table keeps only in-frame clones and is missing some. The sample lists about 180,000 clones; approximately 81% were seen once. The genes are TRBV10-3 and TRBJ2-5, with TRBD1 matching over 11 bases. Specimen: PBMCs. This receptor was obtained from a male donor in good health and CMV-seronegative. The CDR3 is CAISNPTGTGGQETQYF. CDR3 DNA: TGTGCCATCAGTAATCCAACCGGGACAGGGGGCCAAGAGACCCAGTACTTC.